This T cell receptor beta chain comes out of a study of CXCR3-negative and CXCR3-positive naive CD8 T cells. 5' RACE that incorporated UMI labels was used to prepare the TRB cDNA libraries. Reprocessing the 5' RACE reads, TCRdb reports a single entry for every CDR3 protein and omits DNA. The sample yields about 24,000 distinct CDR3 sequences, of which the top ten take up roughly 4%. As regards this clonotype: Its cognate antigen is unknown.

A CD45RO-CCR7+CD27+CD95- profile was what naive CD8+ T cells displayed. The CDR3 has 16 residues. CDR1 is MNHEY, CDR2 SVGAGI, per germline. Findings and limits, study-wide: Both naive subsets, CXCR3-negative and CXCR3-positive, displayed similar TRBV-TRBJ usage, unlike memory cells. Diversity in memory CD8+ cells fell much lower than the comparably high levels seen in both naive subsets. Naive subsets displayed similar surface CD5, and TCR strength was inferred from TRB CDR3 properties.

The sample taken for sequencing was naive CXCR3- CD8+ T cells from blood. Described subset: CD45RO-CCR7+CD27+CD95- naive CD8+ T cells lacking CXCR3 (TNR3-). The clonotype originates from a human donor in good health. Some clones in this sample may be carry-over from other donors' samples. The chain has TRBV6-5 and TRBJ2-2; lacking DNA, the TRBD2 call made by TCRdb goes unchecked. Here the CDR3 reads CASNKLAGTNTGELFF.